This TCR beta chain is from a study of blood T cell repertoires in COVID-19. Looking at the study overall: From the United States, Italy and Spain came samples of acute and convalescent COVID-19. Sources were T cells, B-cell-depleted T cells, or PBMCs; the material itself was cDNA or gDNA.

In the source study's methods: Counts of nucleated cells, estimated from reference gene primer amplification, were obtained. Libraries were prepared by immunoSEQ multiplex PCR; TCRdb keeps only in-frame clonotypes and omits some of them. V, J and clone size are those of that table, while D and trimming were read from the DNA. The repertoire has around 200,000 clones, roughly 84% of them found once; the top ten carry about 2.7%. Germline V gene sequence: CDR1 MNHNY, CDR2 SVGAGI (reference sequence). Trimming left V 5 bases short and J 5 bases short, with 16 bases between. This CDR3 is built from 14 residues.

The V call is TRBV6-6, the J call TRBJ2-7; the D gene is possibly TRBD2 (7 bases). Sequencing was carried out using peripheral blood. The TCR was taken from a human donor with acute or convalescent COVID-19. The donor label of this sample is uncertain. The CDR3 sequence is CASSLTGGLDEQYF. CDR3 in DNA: TGTGCCAGCAGTCTTACGGGGGGCCTGGACGAGCAGTACTTC.